Listed below are T cell receptor beta chains from one sample, sequenced in a study of cytomegalovirus exposure and HLA in healthy donors. The data were produced by immunoSEQ multiplex PCR, yet TCRdb's version contains in-frame clones alone and is incomplete. This sample has 150,000 or so clones, with approximately 87% found just once. Sequenced sample: PBMCs. The receptors originated from a woman in her 30s in good health and CMV-seronegative. Each CDR3 is given with its conserved first and last residue. The order of the fields is J gene, V gene, clone size, D gene, CDR3 protein, CDR3 DNA. D genes are given only for firm matches. A row's size may be missing; if present it is once, few, many or a size class.

j_call: TRBJ1-6; v_call: TRBV7-2; clone_size: .; d_call: .; cdr3_aa: CASSWGGEGGWGSPLHF; cdr3_nt: TGTGCCAGCAGCTGGGGCGGGGAAGGAGGGTGGGGTTCACCCCTCCACTTT
j_call: TRBJ2-3; v_call: TRBV5-1; clone_size: .; d_call: TRBD1; cdr3_aa: CASSLEGQGNTDTQYF; cdr3_nt: TGCGCCAGCAGCTTGGAGGGACAGGGGAACACAGATACGCAGTATTTT
j_call: TRBJ1-1; v_call: TRBV7-6; clone_size: .; d_call: .; cdr3_aa: CASSLGSGTEAFF; cdr3_nt: TGTGCCAGCAGCTTAGGTTCGGGCACTGAAGCTTTCTTT
j_call: TRBJ2-7; v_call: TRBV14; clone_size: .; d_call: .; cdr3_aa: CASSQTGLSDYEQYF; cdr3_nt: TGTGCCAGCAGCCAAACAGGTTTATCGGACTACGAGCAGTACTTC
j_call: TRBJ2-3; v_call: TRBV5-1; clone_size: .; d_call: .; cdr3_aa: CASGEGGTDTQYF; cdr3_nt: TGCGCCAGCGGGGAGGGGGGCACAGATACGCAGTATTTT
j_call: TRBJ1-2; v_call: TRBV7-2; clone_size: .; d_call: .; cdr3_aa: CASSPPGDRIYGYTF; cdr3_nt: TGTGCCAGCAGCCCCCCAGGTGATAGGATCTATGGCTACACCTTC
j_call: TRBJ1-1; v_call: TRBV30; clone_size: .; d_call: .; cdr3_aa: CAHRGWGSGNTEAFF; cdr3_nt: TGTGCCCACCGGGGGTGGGGTTCGGGGAACACTGAAGCTTTCTTT
j_call: TRBJ1-2; v_call: TRBV5-4; clone_size: .; d_call: .; cdr3_aa: CASSLEGGAANYDGYTF; cdr3_nt: TGTGCCAGCAGCTTGGAGGGGGGGGCGGCGAACTACGATGGCTACACCTTC
j_call: TRBJ1-5; v_call: TRBV19; clone_size: .; d_call: .; cdr3_aa: CASSRGINQPQHF; cdr3_nt: TGTGCCAGTAGTCGGGGTATCAATCAGCCCCAGCATTTT
j_call: TRBJ2-1; v_call: TRBV2; clone_size: .; d_call: TRBD2; cdr3_aa: CASSASGGRYNEQFF; cdr3_nt: TGTGCCAGCAGCGCTAGCGGGGGGCGATACAATGAGCAGTTCTTC
j_call: TRBJ2-1; v_call: TRBV9; clone_size: once; d_call: .; cdr3_aa: CASSVVESSYNEQFF; cdr3_nt: TGTGCCAGCAGCGTAGTAGAGAGCTCCTACAATGAGCAGTTCTTC
j_call: TRBJ1-6; v_call: TRBV4-3; clone_size: .; d_call: .; cdr3_aa: CASSQERAGYNSPLHF; cdr3_nt: TGCGCCAGCAGCCAAGAGAGGGCAGGTTATAATTCACCCCTCCACTTT
j_call: TRBJ2-1; v_call: TRBV4-1; clone_size: .; d_call: TRBD2; cdr3_aa: CASSQVSGGAGHWQFF; cdr3_nt: TGCGCCAGCAGCCAAGTGAGCGGGGGGGCGGGTCATTGGCAGTTCTTC
j_call: TRBJ1-1; v_call: TRBV6-5; clone_size: .; d_call: .; cdr3_aa: CASSYSQRETEAFF; cdr3_nt: TGTGCCAGCAGTTACTCACAGAGGGAGACTGAAGCTTTCTTT
j_call: TRBJ2-5; v_call: TRBV7-7; clone_size: .; d_call: .; cdr3_aa: CASSPPGAETQYF; cdr3_nt: TGTGCTAGCAGCCCCCCGGGAGCAGAGACCCAGTACTTC
j_call: TRBJ1-2; v_call: TRBV2; clone_size: .; d_call: .; cdr3_aa: CASSDPLNYGYTF; cdr3_nt: TGTGCCAGCAGTGATCCCCTTAACTATGGCTACACCTTC
j_call: TRBJ2-3; v_call: TRBV28; clone_size: .; d_call: .; cdr3_aa: CASSSRGTSTDTQYF; cdr3_nt: TGTGCCAGCAGTTCCCGGGGGACGAGCACAGATACGCAGTATTTT
j_call: TRBJ2-3; v_call: TRBV5-6; clone_size: .; d_call: TRBD1; cdr3_aa: CASSLRDRVTDTQYF; cdr3_nt: TGTGCCAGCAGCCTCCGGGACAGGGTCACAGATACGCAGTATTTT
j_call: TRBJ1-1; v_call: TRBV30; clone_size: many; d_call: .; cdr3_aa: CAWSVMGAEAFF; cdr3_nt: TGTGCCTGGAGTGTTATGGGAGCTGAAGCTTTCTTT
j_call: TRBJ2-5; v_call: TRBV18; clone_size: once; d_call: .; cdr3_aa: CASSPDLKETQYF; cdr3_nt: TGTGCCAGCTCACCAGACTTGAAAGAGACCCAGTACTTC
j_call: TRBJ2-3; v_call: TRBV10-3; clone_size: .; d_call: .; cdr3_aa: CAISEVQGESTDTQYF; cdr3_nt: TGTGCCATCAGTGAGGTACAGGGTGAGAGCACAGATACGCAGTATTTT
j_call: TRBJ2-1; v_call: TRBV7-6; clone_size: .; d_call: TRBD1; cdr3_aa: CASSFPRQGAGYNEQFF; cdr3_nt: TGTGCCAGCAGCTTCCCGAGACAGGGGGCGGGTTACAATGAGCAGTTCTTC
j_call: TRBJ2-7; v_call: TRBV2; clone_size: .; d_call: .; cdr3_aa: CASSDYPGGTYEQYF; cdr3_nt: TGTGCCAGCAGTGACTATCCAGGGGGGACCTACGAGCAGTACTTC
j_call: TRBJ2-1; v_call: TRBV5-4; clone_size: once; d_call: TRBD2; cdr3_aa: CASSSTGVGGAPYNEQFF; cdr3_nt: TGTGCCAGCAGCTCCACGGGGGTCGGGGGGGCCCCCTACAATGAGCAGTTCTTC
j_call: TRBJ2-5; v_call: TRBV18; clone_size: .; d_call: .; cdr3_aa: CASSPPEETQYF; cdr3_nt: TGTGCCAGCTCACCACCCGAGGAGACCCAGTACTTC
j_call: TRBJ1-3; v_call: TRBV10-1; clone_size: .; d_call: .; cdr3_aa: CASSESRWSSGNTIYF; cdr3_nt: TGCGCCAGCAGTGAGAGCCGATGGAGCTCTGGAAACACCATATATTTT
j_call: TRBJ2-5; v_call: TRBV15; clone_size: .; d_call: .; cdr3_aa: CATSIRGLDETQYF; cdr3_nt: TGTGCCACCAGCATCCGAGGGCTGGATGAGACCCAGTACTTC
j_call: TRBJ2-7; v_call: TRBV7-2; clone_size: .; d_call: .; cdr3_aa: CASSSILGSYEQYF; cdr3_nt: TGTGCCAGCAGCTCCATCCTAGGATCCTACGAGCAGTACTTC
j_call: TRBJ2-1; v_call: TRBV2; clone_size: .; d_call: TRBD1; cdr3_aa: CASTFVTGGSEQFF; cdr3_nt: TGTGCCAGCACATTCGTCACAGGGGGGAGTGAGCAGTTCTTC
j_call: TRBJ2-1; v_call: TRBV29-1; clone_size: .; d_call: TRBD1; cdr3_aa: CSVYRGSLDEQFF; cdr3_nt: TGCAGCGTTTACAGGGGTTCGTTGGATGAGCAGTTCTTC
j_call: TRBJ1-2; v_call: TRBV5-6; clone_size: .; d_call: TRBD1; cdr3_aa: CASSMGTGKGYGYTF; cdr3_nt: TGTGCCAGCAGCATGGGGACAGGAAAAGGGTATGGCTACACCTTC
j_call: TRBJ1-1; v_call: TRBV27; clone_size: .; d_call: .; cdr3_aa: CASSFGTTNTEAFF; cdr3_nt: TGTGCCAGCAGTTTTGGGACAACTAACACTGAAGCTTTCTTT
j_call: TRBJ1-1; v_call: TRBV5-1; clone_size: .; d_call: TRBD1; cdr3_aa: CASSSQGDTEAFF; cdr3_nt: TGCGCCAGCAGCTCTCAGGGGGACACTGAAGCTTTCTTT
j_call: TRBJ2-1; v_call: TRBV29-1; clone_size: .; d_call: .; cdr3_aa: CSVNRNIGRGEQFF; cdr3_nt: TGCAGCGTTAATCGGAATATCGGAAGAGGTGAGCAGTTCTTC
j_call: TRBJ2-7; v_call: TRBV6-5; clone_size: .; d_call: .; cdr3_aa: CATGTASYEQYF; cdr3_nt: TGTGCCACAGGGACTGCCTCCTACGAGCAGTACTTC
j_call: TRBJ2-3; v_call: TRBV6-1; clone_size: .; d_call: TRBD2; cdr3_aa: CASSDPVGLAGGTDTQYF; cdr3_nt: TGTGCCAGCAGTGATCCTGTAGGACTAGCGGGGGGCACAGATACGCAGTATTTT
j_call: TRBJ2-1; v_call: TRBV5-1; clone_size: .; d_call: TRBD2; cdr3_aa: CASSLMETSGGNEQFF; cdr3_nt: TGCGCCAGCAGCTTGATGGAGACTAGCGGGGGGAATGAGCAGTTCTTC
j_call: TRBJ2-7; v_call: TRBV7-9; clone_size: .; d_call: .; cdr3_aa: CASSLMGLITYEQYF; cdr3_nt: TGTGCCAGCAGCTTAATGGGACTTATAACCTACGAGCAGTACTTC
j_call: TRBJ2-2; v_call: TRBV10-2; clone_size: .; d_call: .; cdr3_aa: CASRQTNTGELFF; cdr3_nt: TGCGCCAGCAGGCAGACAAACACCGGGGAGCTGTTTTTT
j_call: TRBJ1-1; v_call: TRBV5-1; clone_size: once; d_call: TRBD1; cdr3_aa: CASSLGPGTGSGAEAFF; cdr3_nt: TGCGCCAGCAGCTTGGGGCCCGGGACAGGGTCGGGCGCTGAAGCTTTCTTT
j_call: TRBJ1-5; v_call: TRBV2; clone_size: .; d_call: .; cdr3_aa: CASMTGFSNQPQHF; cdr3_nt: TGTGCCAGCATGACAGGATTTAGCAATCAGCCCCAGCATTTT
j_call: TRBJ2-5; v_call: TRBV4-2; clone_size: .; d_call: .; cdr3_aa: CASSLTSGETQYF; cdr3_nt: TGTGCCAGCAGTCTTACTAGTGGGGAGACCCAGTACTTC
j_call: TRBJ2-7; v_call: TRBV5-4; clone_size: .; d_call: .; cdr3_aa: CASSLVPGNYEQYF; cdr3_nt: TGTGCCAGCAGCTTGGTTCCAGGGAACTACGAGCAGTACTTC
j_call: TRBJ1-2; v_call: TRBV6-1; clone_size: .; d_call: .; cdr3_aa: CASSLRQGYTF; cdr3_nt: TGTGCCAGCAGCTTAAGACAGGGCTACACCTTC
j_call: TRBJ1-6; v_call: TRBV19; clone_size: .; d_call: .; cdr3_aa: CASSIALNGGRSSPLHF; cdr3_nt: TGTGCCAGTAGTATAGCTCTAAACGGGGGTCGCTCATCACCCCTCCACTTT
j_call: TRBJ1-4; v_call: TRBV2; clone_size: many; d_call: TRBD1; cdr3_aa: CASRLTGTGVNEKLFF; cdr3_nt: TGTGCCAGCAGGCTAACAGGGACAGGCGTTAATGAAAAACTGTTTTTT
j_call: TRBJ1-2; v_call: TRBV14; clone_size: .; d_call: TRBD1; cdr3_aa: CASSQTGTGYGYTF; cdr3_nt: TGTGCCAGCAGCCAAACCGGGACAGGGTATGGCTACACCTTC
j_call: TRBJ1-5; v_call: TRBV6-8; clone_size: .; d_call: TRBD1; cdr3_aa: CASRADRGSNQPQHF; cdr3_nt: TGTGCCAGCAGGGCCGACAGGGGGAGCAATCAGCCCCAGCATTTT
j_call: TRBJ2-2; v_call: TRBV10-1; clone_size: .; d_call: TRBD1; cdr3_aa: CASSEAPGQGGTGELFF; cdr3_nt: TGCGCCAGCAGTGAGGCGCCGGGACAGGGGGGCACCGGGGAGCTGTTTTTT
j_call: TRBJ2-7; v_call: TRBV18; clone_size: .; d_call: TRBD1; cdr3_aa: CASSPRQGSYEQYF; cdr3_nt: TGTGCCAGCTCACCTCGACAGGGGTCCTACGAGCAGTACTTC
j_call: TRBJ2-1; v_call: TRBV30; clone_size: .; d_call: .; cdr3_aa: CAWSPKGKGLGGSYNEQFF; cdr3_nt: TGTGCCTGGAGTCCAAAAGGTAAGGGACTCGGCGGCTCCTACAATGAGCAGTTCTTC